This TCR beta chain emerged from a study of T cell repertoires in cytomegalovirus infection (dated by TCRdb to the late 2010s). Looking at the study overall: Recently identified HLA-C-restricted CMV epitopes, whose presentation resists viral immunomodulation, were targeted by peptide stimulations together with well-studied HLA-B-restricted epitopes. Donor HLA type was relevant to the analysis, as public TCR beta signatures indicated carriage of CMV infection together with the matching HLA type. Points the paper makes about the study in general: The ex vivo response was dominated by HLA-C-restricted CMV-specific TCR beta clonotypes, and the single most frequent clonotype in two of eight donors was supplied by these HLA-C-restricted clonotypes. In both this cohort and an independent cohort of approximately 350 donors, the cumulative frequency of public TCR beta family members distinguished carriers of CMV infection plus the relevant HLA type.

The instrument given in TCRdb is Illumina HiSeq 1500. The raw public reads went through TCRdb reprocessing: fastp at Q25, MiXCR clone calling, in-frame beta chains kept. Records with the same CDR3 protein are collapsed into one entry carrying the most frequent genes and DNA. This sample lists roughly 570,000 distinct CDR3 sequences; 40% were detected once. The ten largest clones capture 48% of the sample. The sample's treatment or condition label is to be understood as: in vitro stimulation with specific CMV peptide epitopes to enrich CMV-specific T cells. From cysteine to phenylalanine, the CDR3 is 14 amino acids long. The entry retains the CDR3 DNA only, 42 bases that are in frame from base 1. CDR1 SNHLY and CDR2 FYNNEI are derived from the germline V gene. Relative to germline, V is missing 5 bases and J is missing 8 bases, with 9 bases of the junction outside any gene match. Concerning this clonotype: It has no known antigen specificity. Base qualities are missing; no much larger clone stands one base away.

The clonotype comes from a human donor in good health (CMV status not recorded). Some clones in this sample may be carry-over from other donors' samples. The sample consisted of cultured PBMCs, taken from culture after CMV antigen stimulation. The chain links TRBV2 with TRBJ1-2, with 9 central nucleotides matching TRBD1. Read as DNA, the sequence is TGTGCCAGCAGTCCCCAGGGGACAGGGACAGGCTACACCTTC. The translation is CASSPQGTGTGYTF. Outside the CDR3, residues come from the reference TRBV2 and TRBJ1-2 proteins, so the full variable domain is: EPEVTQTPSHQVTQMGQEVILRCVPISNHLYFYWYRQILGQKVEFLVSFYNNEISEKSEIFDDQFSVERPDGSNFTLKIRSTKLEDSAMYFCASSPQGTGTGYTFGSGTRLTVV.